The T cell receptor beta chain under discussion was sequenced for a study of beta chain features in type 1 diabetes. The study reverse transcribed the entire isolated RNA, so it sequenced expressed TCRB transcripts. Clones were read by immunoSEQ multiplex PCR, and TCRdb kept only the in-frame ones, dropping some. The table includes 150,000 to 180,000 clones, around 10% detected once. The CDR3 contains 14 residues. CDR1 is SGHDN and CDR2 is FVKESK in the germline V gene. Trimming removed 1 base from V and 10 bases from J, with 11 bases in between. The TCR comes from a man in his late teens or twenties in good health. This chain links TRBV14 with TRBJ1-6, with D maybe TRBD1 (5 bases). What was sequenced was central memory CD4+ T cells from blood. This CDR3 reads CASSQVQGRSPLHF. CDR3 coding DNA: TGTGCCAGCAGCCAAGTGCAGGGTAGATCACCCCTCCACTTT.